This T cell receptor beta chain was obtained from a study of shared clonotypes between healthy human individuals. Donors, healthy HIV-negative adults, lacked recent acute infections or vaccinations. In germline, CDR1 is SGHNT, CDR2 YYREEE (reference sequence). The V gene lost 5 bases and the J gene lost 4 bases, with 17 bases spanning the gap. The CDR3 is 15 amino acids. Every subset's genomic DNA went evenly onto several immunoSEQ plates. Assay: immunoSEQ multiplex PCR; the TCRdb copy retains only in-frame clones and omits some. The table lists about 1.5 million clones, roughly 95% of them singletons, with roughly 1.2% in the top ten. This clone was recorded only once. The antigen remains undetermined. The study, taken as a whole, reports: It was anticipated that sequencing depth would influence how many clonotypes donors shared.

The sequencing sample was made of naive CD4+ T cells sorted from blood. Subset denoted: CD45RA+ positively selected. The clonotype originates from a man aged 25-40 years in good health. V usage is TRBV5-4 and J usage is TRBJ2-3; D perhaps matches TRBD1 (5 bases). The CDR3 nucleotides are TGTGCCAGCAGTATTGGGGCCCAGAGTTCAGATACGCAGTATTTT. This gives the protein CASSIGAQSSDTQYF.